One T cell receptor (beta chain) is described in this entry. Assay used: immunoSEQ multiplex PCR; TCRdb lists only in-frame clones, some missing. This sample has over 2 million clones; 85% to 95% occur once, and the top ten carry 0.1% to 0.15%. This record comes from a study of shared clonotypes between healthy human individuals. Trimming shortened V by 1 base and J by 5 bases, and 8 bases separated the two germline ends. The CDR3 loop spans 13 amino acids. Germline V gene lookup returns CDR1 LGHNT and CDR2 FRNRAP. Sequencing was carried out using naive CD4+ T cells sorted from blood. Subset: CD45RA+ positively selected. The clonotype was recovered from a young man in good health. The V call is TRBV12-5, the J call TRBJ2-5; D unclear. CDR3 loop: CASGLGTTETQYF. The CDR3 DNA reads TGTGCTAGTGGTTTGGGGACCACGGAGACCCAGTACTTC.